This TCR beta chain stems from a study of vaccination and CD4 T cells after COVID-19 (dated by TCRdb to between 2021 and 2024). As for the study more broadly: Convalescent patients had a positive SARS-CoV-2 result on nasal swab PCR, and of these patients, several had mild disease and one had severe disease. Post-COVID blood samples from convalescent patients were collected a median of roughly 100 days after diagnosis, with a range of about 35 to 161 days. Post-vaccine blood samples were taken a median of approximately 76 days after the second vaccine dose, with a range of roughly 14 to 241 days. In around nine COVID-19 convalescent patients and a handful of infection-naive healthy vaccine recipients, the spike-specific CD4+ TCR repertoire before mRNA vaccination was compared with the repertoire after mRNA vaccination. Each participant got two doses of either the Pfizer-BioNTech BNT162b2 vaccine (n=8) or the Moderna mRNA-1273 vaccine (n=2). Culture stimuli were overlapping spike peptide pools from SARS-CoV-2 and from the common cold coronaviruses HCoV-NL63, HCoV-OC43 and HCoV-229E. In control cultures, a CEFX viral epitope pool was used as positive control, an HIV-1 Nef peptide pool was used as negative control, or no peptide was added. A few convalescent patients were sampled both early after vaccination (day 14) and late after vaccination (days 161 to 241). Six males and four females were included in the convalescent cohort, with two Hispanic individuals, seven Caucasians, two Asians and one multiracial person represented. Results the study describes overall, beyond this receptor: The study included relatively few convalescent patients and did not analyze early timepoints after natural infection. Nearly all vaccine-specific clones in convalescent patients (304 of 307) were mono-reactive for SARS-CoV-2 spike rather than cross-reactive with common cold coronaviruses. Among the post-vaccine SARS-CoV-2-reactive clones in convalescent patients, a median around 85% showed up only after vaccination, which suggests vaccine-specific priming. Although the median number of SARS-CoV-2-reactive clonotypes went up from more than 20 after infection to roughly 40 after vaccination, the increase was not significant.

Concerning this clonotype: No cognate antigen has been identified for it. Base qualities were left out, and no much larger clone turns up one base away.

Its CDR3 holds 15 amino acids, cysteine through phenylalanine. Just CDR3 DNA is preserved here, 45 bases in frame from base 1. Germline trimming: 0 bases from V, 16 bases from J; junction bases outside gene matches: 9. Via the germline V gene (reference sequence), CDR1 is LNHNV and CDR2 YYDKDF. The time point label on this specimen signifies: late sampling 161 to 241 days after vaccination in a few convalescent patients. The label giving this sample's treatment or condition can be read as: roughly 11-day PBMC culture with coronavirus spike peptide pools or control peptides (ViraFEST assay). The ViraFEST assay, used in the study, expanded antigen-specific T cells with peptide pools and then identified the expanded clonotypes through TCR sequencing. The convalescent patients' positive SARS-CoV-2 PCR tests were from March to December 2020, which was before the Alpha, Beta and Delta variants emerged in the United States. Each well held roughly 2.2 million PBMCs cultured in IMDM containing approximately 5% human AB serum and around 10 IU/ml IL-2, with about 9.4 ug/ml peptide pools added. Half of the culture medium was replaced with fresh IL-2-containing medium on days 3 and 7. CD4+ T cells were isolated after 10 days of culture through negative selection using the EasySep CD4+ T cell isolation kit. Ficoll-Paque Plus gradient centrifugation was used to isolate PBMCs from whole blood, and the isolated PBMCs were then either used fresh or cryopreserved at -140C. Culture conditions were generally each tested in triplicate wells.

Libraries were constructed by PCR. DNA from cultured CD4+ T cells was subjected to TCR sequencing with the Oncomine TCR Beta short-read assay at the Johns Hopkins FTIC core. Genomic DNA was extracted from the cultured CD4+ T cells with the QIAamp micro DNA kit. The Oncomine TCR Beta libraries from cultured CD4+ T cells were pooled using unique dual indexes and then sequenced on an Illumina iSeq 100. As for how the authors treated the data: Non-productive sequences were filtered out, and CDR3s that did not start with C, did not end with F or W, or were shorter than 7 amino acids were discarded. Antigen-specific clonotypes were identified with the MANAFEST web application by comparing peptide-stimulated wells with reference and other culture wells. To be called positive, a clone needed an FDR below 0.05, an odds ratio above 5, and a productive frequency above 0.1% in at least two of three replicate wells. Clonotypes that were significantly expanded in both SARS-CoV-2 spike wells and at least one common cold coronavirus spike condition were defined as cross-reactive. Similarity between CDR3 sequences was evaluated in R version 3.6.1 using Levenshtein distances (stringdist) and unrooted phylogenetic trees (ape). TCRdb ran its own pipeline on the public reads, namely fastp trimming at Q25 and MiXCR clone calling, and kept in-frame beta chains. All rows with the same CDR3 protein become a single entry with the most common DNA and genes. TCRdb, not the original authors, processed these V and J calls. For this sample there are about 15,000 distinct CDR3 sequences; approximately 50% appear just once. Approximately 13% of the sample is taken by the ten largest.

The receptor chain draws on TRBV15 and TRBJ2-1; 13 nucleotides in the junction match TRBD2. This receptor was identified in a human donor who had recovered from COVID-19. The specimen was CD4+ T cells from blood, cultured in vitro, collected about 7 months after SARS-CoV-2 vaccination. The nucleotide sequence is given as TGTGCCACCAGCAGAGATAGAACTAGCGGGAGGGCTAACTTCTTC. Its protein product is CATSRDRTSGRANFF.